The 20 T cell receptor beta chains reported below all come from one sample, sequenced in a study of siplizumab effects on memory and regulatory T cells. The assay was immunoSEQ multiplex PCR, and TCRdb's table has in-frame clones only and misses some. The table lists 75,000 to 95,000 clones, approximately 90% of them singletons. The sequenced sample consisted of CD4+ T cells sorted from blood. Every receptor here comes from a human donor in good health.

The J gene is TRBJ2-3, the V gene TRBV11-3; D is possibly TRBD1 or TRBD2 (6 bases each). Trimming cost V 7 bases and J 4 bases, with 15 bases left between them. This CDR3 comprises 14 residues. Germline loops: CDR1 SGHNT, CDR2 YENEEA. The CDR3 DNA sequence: TGTGCCAGCACGGGGGCAGGGACCTCAGATACGCAGTATTTT. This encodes CASTGAGTSDTQYF.

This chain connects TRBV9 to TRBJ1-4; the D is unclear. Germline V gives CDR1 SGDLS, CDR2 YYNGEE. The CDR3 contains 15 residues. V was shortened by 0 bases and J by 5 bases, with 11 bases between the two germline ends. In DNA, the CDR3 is TGTGCCAGCAGCGTAGGCGGGATTCAAAATGAAAAACTGTTTTTT. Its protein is CASSVGGIQNEKLFF. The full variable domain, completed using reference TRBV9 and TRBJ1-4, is DSGVTQTPKHLITATGQRVTLRCSPRSGDLSVYWYQQSLDQGLQFLIQYYNGEERAKGNILERFSAQQFPDLHSELNLSSLELGDSALYFCASSVGGIQNEKLFFGSGTQLSVL.

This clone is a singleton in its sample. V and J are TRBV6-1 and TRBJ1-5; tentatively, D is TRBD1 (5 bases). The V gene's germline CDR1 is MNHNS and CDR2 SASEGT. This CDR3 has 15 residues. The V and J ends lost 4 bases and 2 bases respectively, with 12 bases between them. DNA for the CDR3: TGTGCCAGCAGTGCAACCTGGGACGGCAATCAGCCCCAGCATTTT. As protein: CASSATWDGNQPQHF.

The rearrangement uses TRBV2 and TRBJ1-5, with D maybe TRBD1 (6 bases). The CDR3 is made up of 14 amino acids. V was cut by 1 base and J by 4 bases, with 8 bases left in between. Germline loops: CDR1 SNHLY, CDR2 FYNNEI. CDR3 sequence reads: CASSEGRGNQPQHF. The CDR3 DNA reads TGTGCCAGCAGTGAAGGCAGGGGAAATCAGCCCCAGCATTTT.

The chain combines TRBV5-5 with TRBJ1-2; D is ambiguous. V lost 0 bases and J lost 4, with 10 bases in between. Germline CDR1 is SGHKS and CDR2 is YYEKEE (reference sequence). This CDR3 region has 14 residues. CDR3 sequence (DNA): TGTGCCAGCAGCTTGGCCGGGCAGAGCTATGGCTACACCTTC. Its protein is CASSLAGQSYGYTF.

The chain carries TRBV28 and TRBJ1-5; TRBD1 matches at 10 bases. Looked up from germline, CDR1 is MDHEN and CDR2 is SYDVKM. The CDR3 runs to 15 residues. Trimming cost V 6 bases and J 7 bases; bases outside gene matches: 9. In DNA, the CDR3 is TGTGCCAGCAGGTCCTGGGACAGGGGAGGGCAGCCCCAGCATTTT. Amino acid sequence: CASRSWDRGGQPQHF.

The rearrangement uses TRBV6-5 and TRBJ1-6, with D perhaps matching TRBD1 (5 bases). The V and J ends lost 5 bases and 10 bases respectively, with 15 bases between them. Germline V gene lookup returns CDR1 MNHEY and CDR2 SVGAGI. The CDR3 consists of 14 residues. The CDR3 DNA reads TGTGCCAGCAGTACCCCCGGGGGAGGATCACCCCTCCACTTT. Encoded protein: CASSTPGGGSPLHF.

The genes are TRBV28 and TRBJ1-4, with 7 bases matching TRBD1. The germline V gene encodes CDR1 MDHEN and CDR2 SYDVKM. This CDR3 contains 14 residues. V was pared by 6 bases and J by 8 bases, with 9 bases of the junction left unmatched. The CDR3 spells CASRPTGVREKLFF. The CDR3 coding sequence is TGTGCCAGCAGGCCAACAGGGGTTAGGGAAAAACTGTTTTTT.

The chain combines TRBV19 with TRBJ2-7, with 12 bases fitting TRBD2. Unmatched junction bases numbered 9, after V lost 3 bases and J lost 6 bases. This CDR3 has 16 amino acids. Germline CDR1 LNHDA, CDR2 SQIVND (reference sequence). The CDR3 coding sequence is TGTGCCAGTAGTATTCTTCCTAGCGGGAGGGCCAGCGAGCAGTACTTC. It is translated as CASSILPSGRASEQYF.

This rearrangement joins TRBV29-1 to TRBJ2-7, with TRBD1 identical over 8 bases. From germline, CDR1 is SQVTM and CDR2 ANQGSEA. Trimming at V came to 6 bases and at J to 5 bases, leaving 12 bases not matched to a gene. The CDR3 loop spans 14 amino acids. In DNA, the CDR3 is TGCAGCGTCGGCCACACGGACAGGGTCCACGAGCAGTACTTC. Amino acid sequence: CSVGHTDRVHEQYF.

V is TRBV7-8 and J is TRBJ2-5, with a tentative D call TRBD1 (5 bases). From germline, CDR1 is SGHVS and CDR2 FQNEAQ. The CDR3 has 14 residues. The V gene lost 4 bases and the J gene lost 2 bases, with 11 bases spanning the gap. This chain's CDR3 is CASSSLDRQETQYF. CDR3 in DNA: TGTGCCAGCAGCTCACTCGACAGACAAGAGACCCAGTACTTC.

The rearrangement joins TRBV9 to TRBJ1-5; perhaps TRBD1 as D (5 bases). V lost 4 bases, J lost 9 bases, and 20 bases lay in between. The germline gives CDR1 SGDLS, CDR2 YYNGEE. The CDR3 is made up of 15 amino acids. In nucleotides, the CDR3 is TGTGCCAGCAGCCCAGATGGGACCCCGACTCGGCCCCAGCATTTT. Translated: CASSPDGTPTRPQHF.

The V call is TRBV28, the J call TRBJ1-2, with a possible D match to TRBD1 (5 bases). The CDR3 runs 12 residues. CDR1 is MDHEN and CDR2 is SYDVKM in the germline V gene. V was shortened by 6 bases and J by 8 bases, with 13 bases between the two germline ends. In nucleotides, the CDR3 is TGTGCCAGCAGGTCGACGGGGCTCGGCTACACCTTC. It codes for CASRSTGLGYTF.

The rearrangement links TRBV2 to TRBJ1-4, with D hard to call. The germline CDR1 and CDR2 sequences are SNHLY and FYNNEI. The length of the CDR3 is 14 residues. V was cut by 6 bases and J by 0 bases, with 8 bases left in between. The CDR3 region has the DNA TGTGCCAGCAGGCGGGCCACAACTAATGAAAAACTGTTTTTT. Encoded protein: CASRRATTNEKLFF.

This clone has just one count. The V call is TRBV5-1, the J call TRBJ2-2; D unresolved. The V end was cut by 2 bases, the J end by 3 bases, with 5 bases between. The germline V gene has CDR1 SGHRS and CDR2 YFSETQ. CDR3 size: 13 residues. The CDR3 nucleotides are TGCGCCAGCAGCTTTGACTACACCGGGGAGCTGTTTTTT. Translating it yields CASSFDYTGELFF.

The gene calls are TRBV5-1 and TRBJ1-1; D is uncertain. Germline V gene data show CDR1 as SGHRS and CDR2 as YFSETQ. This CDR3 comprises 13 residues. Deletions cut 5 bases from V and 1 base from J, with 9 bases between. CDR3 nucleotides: TGCGCCAGCAGATATAACAAGAACACTGAAGCTTTCTTT. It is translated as CASRYNKNTEAFF.

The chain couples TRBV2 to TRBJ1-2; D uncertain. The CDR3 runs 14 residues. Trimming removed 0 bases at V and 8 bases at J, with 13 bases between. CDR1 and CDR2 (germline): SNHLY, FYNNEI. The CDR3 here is CASSEAGSLGGYTF. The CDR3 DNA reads TGTGCCAGCAGTGAAGCGGGCAGCCTGGGGGGCTACACCTTC.

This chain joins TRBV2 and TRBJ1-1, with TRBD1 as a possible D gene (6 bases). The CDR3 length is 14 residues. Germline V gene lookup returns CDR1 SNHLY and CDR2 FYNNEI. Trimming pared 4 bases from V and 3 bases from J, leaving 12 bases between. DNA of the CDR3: TGTGCCAGCAGTGTTGGCAGGGGAGACACTGAAGCTTTCTTT. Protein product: CASSVGRGDTEAFF.

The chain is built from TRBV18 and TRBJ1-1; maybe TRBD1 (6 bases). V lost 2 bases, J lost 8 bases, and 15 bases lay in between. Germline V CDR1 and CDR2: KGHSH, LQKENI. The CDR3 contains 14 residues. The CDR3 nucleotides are TGTGCCAGCTCACCAGCATTTACCGGGACAGAAGCTTTCTTT. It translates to CASSPAFTGTEAFF.

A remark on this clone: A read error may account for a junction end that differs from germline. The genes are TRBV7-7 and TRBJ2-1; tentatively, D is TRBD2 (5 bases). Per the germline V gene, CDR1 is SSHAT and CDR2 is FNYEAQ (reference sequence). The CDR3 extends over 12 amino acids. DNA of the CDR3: TGTGCTAGCAGCCTAGGCCGGGGAGAGCAGTTCTTC. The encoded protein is CASSLGRGEQFF.